The source of this T cell receptor beta chain is a study of T-cell memory formation after mild COVID-19. Study-wide background: Each donor largely had its own TCR clusters. Overall study findings and caveats: Of the contracting clones, CD4+ ones lay mainly in CM and EM, and CD8+ ones in EMRA. Clones contracting day 15 to 85 were balanced CD4/CD8; later expanders leaned CD4+. Certain responding clones were present in pre-infection memory, suggesting participation of cross-reactive memory.

Germline CDR1 and CDR2: SGHRS and YFSETQ. The CDR3 runs 15 residues. The V gene lost 4 bases and the J gene lost 1 base, with 14 bases spanning the gap. On this clonotype itself: Antigen specificity is unknown.

One entry per CDR3 protein, called by TCRdb with MiXCR from the 5' RACE reads. This repertoire shows 200,000 to 250,000 distinct CDR3 sequences, about 15% found once; its top ten account for approximately 3.6%. Source material: PBMCs or a T cell subset sorted from them (not recorded which). The rearrangement links TRBV5-1 to TRBJ2-5; D is possibly TRBD1 (6 bases). This TCR came from a man aged 18-30 years who had mild COVID-19 (a few samples of this study predate the infection). Cell type and time point are not known. This chain's CDR3 is CASSDPAGVQETQYF. The CDR3 DNA is TGCGCCAGCAGCGACCCGGCAGGGGTCCAAGAGACCCAGTACTTC.